Listed here are 3 T cell receptor beta chains from one sample, sequenced in a study of blood T cell repertoires in COVID-19. Profiled with immunoSEQ multiplex PCR; TCRdb holds only in-frame clones, not every one. This sample has approximately 670,000 clones, with 75% to 90% found just once. Sequencing input: peripheral blood. The source is a young woman with acute or convalescent COVID-19.

V is TRBV2 and J is TRBJ1-1, with TRBD1 as a possible D gene (6 bases). Germline values: CDR1 SNHLY, CDR2 FYNNEI. The V end was cut by 5 bases, the J end by 0 bases, with 13 bases between. This CDR3 has 15 amino acids. The CDR3 DNA reads as TGTGCCAGCAGTTTAGGCGGACAGTTGAACACTGAAGCTTTCTTT. It codes for CASSLGGQLNTEAFF.

The V and J genes are TRBV28 and TRBJ1-5; D perhaps matches TRBD1 (6 bases). Deletions cut 4 bases from V and 3 bases from J, with 13 bases between. Germline lookup yields CDR1 MDHEN and CDR2 SYDVKM. CDR3 size: 15 residues. The CDR3 sequence is CASSSRTVHNQPQHF. CDR3 bases: TGTGCCAGCAGTTCGAGGACAGTCCACAATCAGCCCCAGCATTTT.

The chain carries TRBV30 and TRBJ2-2; D not resolved. V dropped 0 bases and J dropped 5 bases, with 13 bases sitting between them. CDR1 is GTSNPN, CDR2 SVGIG, per germline (reference sequence). This CDR3 comprises 15 residues. CDR3: CAWSVSNRDTGELFF. The CDR3 DNA is TGTGCCTGGAGTGTATCCAACAGAGATACCGGGGAGCTGTTTTTT.